The TCR beta chain under discussion was sequenced for a study of neurological immune-mediated disorders. V was shortened by 6 bases and J by 6 bases, with 24 bases between the two germline ends. The CDR3 covers 16 residues. Germline lookup yields CDR1 MNHEY and CDR2 SMNVEV (reference sequence). TCRdb ran MiXCR on the 5' RACE reads and lists one entry per CDR3 protein. This sample yields 25,000 or so distinct CDR3 sequences, of which less than 15% are seen a single time; 5.5% belongs to the top ten. The time point here: technical triplicate 1. V is TRBV27 and J is TRBJ2-7, with D possibly being TRBD1 or TRBD2 (5 bases each). Material for sequencing was CD4+ T cells from blood. The receptor was isolated from a female donor with HTLV-1-associated myelopathy (HAM/TSP). CDR3 sequence (DNA): TGTGCCAGCAGCCGATACTCCACTGGGAGTGGGGGCGAGCAGTACTTC. Its protein is CASSRYSTGSGGEQYF.